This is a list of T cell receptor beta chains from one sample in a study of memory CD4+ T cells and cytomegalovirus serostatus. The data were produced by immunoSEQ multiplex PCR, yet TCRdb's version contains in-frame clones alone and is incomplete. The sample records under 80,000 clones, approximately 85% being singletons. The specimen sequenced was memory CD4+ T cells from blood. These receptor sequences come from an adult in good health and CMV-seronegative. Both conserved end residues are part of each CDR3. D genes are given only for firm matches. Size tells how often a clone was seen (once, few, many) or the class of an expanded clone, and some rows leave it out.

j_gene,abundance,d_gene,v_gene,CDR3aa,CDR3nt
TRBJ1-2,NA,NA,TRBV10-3,CATGTPGGYGYTF,TGTGCCACCGGGACTCCGGGAGGGTATGGCTACACCTTC
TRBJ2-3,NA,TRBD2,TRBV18,CASSPGLAGGDTQYF,TGTGCCAGCTCACCTGGACTAGCGGGGGGAGACACGCAGTATTTT
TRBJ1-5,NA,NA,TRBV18,CASSSETGNQPQHF,TGTGCCAGCTCATCCGAGACAGGTAATCAGCCCCAGCATTTT
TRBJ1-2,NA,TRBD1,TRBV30,CAWSTGDLYGYTF,TGTGCCTGGAGCACAGGGGACCTCTATGGCTACACCTTC
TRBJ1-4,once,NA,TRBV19,CASSMGRNNEKLFF,TGTGCCAGTAGTATGGGACGGAACAATGAAAAACTGTTTTTT
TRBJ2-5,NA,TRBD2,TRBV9,CASSGRAGVETQYF,TGTGCCAGCAGCGGGCGAGCGGGAGTCGAGACCCAGTACTTC
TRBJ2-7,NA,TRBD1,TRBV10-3,CAISVAGTGSYEQYF,TGTGCCATCAGTGTTGCCGGGACAGGGTCCTACGAGCAGTACTTC
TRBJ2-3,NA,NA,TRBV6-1,CASSKTREGFNTQYF,TGTGCCAGCAGTAAAACACGAGAGGGGTTCAATACGCAGTATTTT
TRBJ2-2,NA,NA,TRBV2,CASSSSARAPGELFF,TGTGCCAGCAGTAGCTCGGCAAGGGCCCCCGGGGAGCTGTTTTTT
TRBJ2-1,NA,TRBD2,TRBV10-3,CAIHPGTSGKNSYNEQFF,TGTGCCATCCACCCTGGGACTAGCGGGAAAAACTCCTACAATGAGCAGTTCTTC
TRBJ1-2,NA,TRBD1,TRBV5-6,CASSPGTGVKGFYGYTF,TGTGCCAGCAGCCCCGGGACAGGGGTGAAGGGATTCTATGGCTACACCTTC
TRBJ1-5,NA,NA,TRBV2,CASRPQGSTSNQPQHF,TGTGCCAGCAGACCTCAGGGGAGCACTAGCAATCAGCCCCAGCATTTT
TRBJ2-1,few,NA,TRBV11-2,CASSPGHSRFDEQFF,TGTGCCAGCAGCCCCGGACACTCCCGGTTCGATGAGCAGTTCTTC
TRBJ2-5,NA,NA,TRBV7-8,CASSRGGGQQETQYF,TGTGCCAGCAGCCGAGGGGGTGGCCAGCAAGAGACCCAGTACTTC
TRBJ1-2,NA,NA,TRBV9,CASSVAPVQLNYGYTF,TGTGCCAGCAGCGTAGCCCCAGTGCAGTTAAACTATGGCTACACCTTC
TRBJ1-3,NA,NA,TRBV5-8,CASSAARVILSDSGNTIYF,TGTGCCAGCAGCGCCGCACGGGTAATTCTATCTGACTCTGGAAACACCATATATTTT
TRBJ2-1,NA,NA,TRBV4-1,CASSQDSVTGDEQFF,TGCGCCAGCAGCCAAGATAGCGTGACCGGCGATGAGCAGTTCTTC
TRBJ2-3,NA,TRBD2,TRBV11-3,CASSPGSSGRRAYGTDTQYF,TGTGCCAGCAGCCCGGGGAGTAGCGGGAGGCGGGCCTATGGCACAGATACGCAGTATTTT
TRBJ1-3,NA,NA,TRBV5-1,CASSLAGPAGNTIYF,TGCGCCAGCAGCTTGGCCGGGCCAGCTGGAAACACCATATATTTT
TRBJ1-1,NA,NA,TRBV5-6,CASSLGFTNRGTEAFF,TGTGCCAGCAGCTTGGGGTTTACAAACCGCGGCACTGAAGCTTTCTTT
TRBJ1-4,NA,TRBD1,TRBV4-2,CASSQDPGQGVEKLFF,TGTGCCAGCAGCCAAGACCCGGGACAGGGAGTTGAAAAACTGTTTTTT
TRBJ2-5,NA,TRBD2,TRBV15,CATSRGSGLAETQYF,TGTGCCACCAGCAGAGGGTCTGGACTAGCGGAGACCCAGTACTTC
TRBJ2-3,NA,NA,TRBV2,CASSEQIAYGSTDTQYF,TGTGCCAGCAGTGAACAAATAGCCTACGGGAGCACAGATACGCAGTATTTT
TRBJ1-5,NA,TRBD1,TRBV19,CASSIGTVKDQPQHF,TGTGCCAGTAGTATTGGGACAGTCAAAGATCAGCCCCAGCATTTT
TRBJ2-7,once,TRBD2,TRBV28,CASSPPRLAGAYEQYF,TGTGCCAGCAGTCCTCCCCGACTAGCGGGAGCCTACGAGCAGTACTTC
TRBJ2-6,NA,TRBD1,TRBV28,CASTRDRGFSGANVLTF,TGTGCCAGCACCAGGGACAGGGGTTTCTCTGGGGCCAACGTCCTGACTTTC
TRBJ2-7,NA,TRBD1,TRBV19,CASSTGQGYEQYF,TGTGCCAGTAGTACCGGACAGGGCTACGAGCAGTACTTC
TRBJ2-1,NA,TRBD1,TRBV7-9,CASNRDWTGGSYNEQFF,TGTGCCAGCAACCGGGACTGGACAGGGGGGTCCTACAATGAGCAGTTCTTC
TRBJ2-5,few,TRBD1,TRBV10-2,CASRPLTGKGEETQYF,TGCGCCAGCAGGCCCTTGACAGGGAAGGGGGAAGAGACCCAGTACTTC
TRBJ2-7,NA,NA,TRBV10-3,CAISERAGGDLYEQYF,TGTGCCATCAGTGAAAGGGCAGGGGGGGACCTTTACGAGCAGTACTTC
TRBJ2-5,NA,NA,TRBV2,CASGETQYF,TGTGCCAGCGGCGAGACCCAGTACTTC
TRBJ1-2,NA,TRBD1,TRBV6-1,CASSEQGGKGGYTF,TGTGCCAGCAGTGAGCAGGGGGGAAAGGGTGGCTACACCTTC
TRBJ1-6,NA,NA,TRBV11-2,CASSLVGRAPGNSPLHF,TGTGCCAGCAGCTTAGTAGGACGGGCCCCAGGAAATTCACCCCTCCACTTT
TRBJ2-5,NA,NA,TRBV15,CATRMGVKETQYF,TGTGCCACCAGAATGGGAGTCAAGGAGACCCAGTACTTC
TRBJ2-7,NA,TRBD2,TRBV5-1,CASQRGDSYEQYF,TGCGCCAGCCAGCGGGGGGACAGCTACGAGCAGTACTTC
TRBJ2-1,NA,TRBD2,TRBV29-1,CSAPLGLAGGSSEQFF,TGCAGCGCCCCTTTGGGGCTAGCGGGAGGGTCGAGCGAGCAGTTCTTC
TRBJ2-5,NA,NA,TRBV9,CASSQGGWEETQYF,TGTGCCAGCAGCCAGGGGGGCTGGGAAGAGACCCAGTACTTC
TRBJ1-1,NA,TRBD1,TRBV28,CASNLPGQGYTEAFF,TGTGCCAGCAACTTGCCGGGACAGGGATACACTGAAGCTTTCTTT
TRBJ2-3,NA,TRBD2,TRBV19,CASRGGGVDTQYF,TGTGCCAGTAGAGGCGGGGGGGTAGATACGCAGTATTTT
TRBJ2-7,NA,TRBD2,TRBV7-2,CASSLGPAGGTYEQYF,TGTGCCAGCAGCTTGGGACCAGCGGGAGGGACCTACGAGCAGTACTTC